This TCR beta chain was retrieved from a study of shared clonotypes between healthy human individuals. Sorted-subset replicate PCR reactions contained 200 to 250 ng DNA, corresponding to some 30,000 T cell genomes. Produced via immunoSEQ multiplex PCR; TCRdb's table is partial and in-frame only. The sample contains over 850,000 clones, around 78% of which appear only once. The CDR3 spans 15 residues. Germline V gene sequence: CDR1 SGHNT, CDR2 YYREEE (reference sequence). Deletions cut 3 bases from V and 13 bases from J, with 25 bases between. Subsets obtained from CD4+ cells comprised CD45RA+ naive and CD45RA-negative memory cells.

The V gene is TRBV5-4, the J gene TRBJ1-2, with D perhaps TRBD1 (6 bases). This sequence was found in a man between 18 and 35 years old in good health. Some clones in this sample may be carry-over from other donors' samples. Sequenced sample: memory CD4+ T cells from PBMCs. As to subset: CD45RA-negative fraction. The CDR3 nucleotides are TGTGCCAGCAGCTCTCCCGCCGGGGGGCGGAAGTCTCCCACCTTC. Encoded protein: CASSSPAGGRKSPTF.